This TCR beta chain was found in a study of blood T cell repertoires in COVID-19. Measured with immunoSEQ multiplex PCR; TCRdb has only the in-frame clones, and not every one. The sample has about 210,000 clones, around 91% seen once. The receptor comes from a middle-aged woman with acute or convalescent COVID-19. What was sequenced was peripheral blood.

This CDR3 reads CASRGGRGGYQPQHF. CDR3 nucleotide sequence: TGTGCCAGCAGGGGGGGGAGGGGCGGCTATCAGCCCCAGCATTTT. The rearrangement links TRBV27 to TRBJ1-5; D is possibly TRBD1 (5 bases). The ends were cut back, 6 bases at V and 5 bases at J, with 17 bases in the middle. From germline, CDR1 is MNHEY and CDR2 SMNVEV (reference sequence). This CDR3 has 15 amino acids.